The clone carrying this TCR beta chain was seen just once. TCRdb keeps only in-frame clones here, not all; method: immunoSEQ multiplex PCR. This table has about 300,000 clones, around nine tenths appearing once. J gave up 5 bases and V 2 bases, and 14 bases lay outside the gene matches. This CDR3 has 17 residues. The germline V gene has CDR1 SNHLY and CDR2 FYNNEI. The entry originates in a study of blood T cell repertoires in COVID-19. The genes are TRBV2 and TRBJ1-2; 7 nucleotides agree with TRBD1. Sequenced sample: PBMCs or T cells enriched from blood (not recorded which). The TCR originated in a woman between 18 and 30 years old who had recovered from COVID-19. The CDR3 nucleotides are TGTGCCAGCAGTGAACGATGGACGGGACAGAGTCTTTATGGCTACACCTTC. Residues: CASSERWTGQSLYGYTF.